The 18 T cell receptor beta chains in this list originate from one sample, sequenced in a study of blood T cell repertoires in COVID-19. Clones were read by immunoSEQ multiplex PCR, and TCRdb kept only the in-frame ones, dropping some. Of about 100,000 clones in the sample, about 80% were seen once. Sample: peripheral blood. The receptors here all came from a woman in her 70s with acute or convalescent COVID-19.

The CDR3 DNA reads as TGTGCCAGCAGCCAAGAACAGGGTCGGTCTGAAGCTTTCTTT. Amino acids: CASSQEQGRSEAFF. The chain joins TRBV4-2 to TRBJ1-1; D is possibly TRBD1 (6 bases). Deletions cut 0 bases from V and 6 bases from J, with 11 bases between. The CDR3 has 14 amino acids. Germline V gene data show CDR1 as LGHNA and CDR2 as YNFKEQ.

The chain carries TRBV29-1 and TRBJ2-1, with 8 bases that match TRBD1. CDR1 is SQVTM and CDR2 is ANQGSEA in the germline V gene. Trimming cost V 7 bases and J 7 bases; bases outside gene matches: 6. The CDR3 is 12 amino acids. CDR3 loop: CSARTGWNEQFF. For the CDR3, the DNA is TGCAGCGCCCGGACAGGGTGGAATGAGCAGTTCTTC.

The rearrangement links TRBV4-1 to TRBJ1-3; D is unclear. The CDR3 has 15 amino acids. Germline CDR1 and CDR2: MGHRA and YSYEKL. The V and J ends lost 0 bases and 3 bases respectively, with 9 bases between them. Here the CDR3 reads CASSQDEGFGNTIYF. CDR3 DNA sequence: TGCGCCAGCAGCCAAGATGAGGGTTTTGGAAACACCATATATTTT.

This chain joins TRBV18 and TRBJ1-5; no definite D call. CDR3 size: 15 residues. Germline V gene data show CDR1 as KGHSH and CDR2 as LQKENI. Trimming removed 2 bases at V and 6 bases at J, with 14 bases between. The CDR3 region has the DNA TGTGCCAGCTCACCATTTGACAACCCCGGTCAGCCCCAGCATTTT. Its protein is CASSPFDNPGQPQHF. Looking up the rest from reference TRBV18 and TRBJ1-5 gives the full variable domain: NAGVMQNPRHLVRRRGQEARLRCSPMKGHSHVYWYRQLPEEGLKFMVYLQKENIIDESGMPKERFSAEFPKEGPSILRIQQVVRGDSAAYFCASSPFDNPGQPQHFGDGTRLSIL.

The chain recombines TRBV11-2 with TRBJ2-2; a weak D match, TRBD2 (7 bases). Germline loops: CDR1 SGHAT, CDR2 FQNNGV. V lost 4 bases to trimming and J lost 3 bases, with 18 bases between them. The CDR3 consists of 17 residues. The CDR3: CASSWGGQGRDTGELFF. The CDR3 DNA sequence: TGTGCCAGCAGCTGGGGGGGGCAGGGTAGAGACACCGGGGAGCTGTTTTTT.

The chain is built from TRBV4-1 and TRBJ1-2; 9 bases match TRBD1. The CDR3 contains 13 residues. The germline V gene has CDR1 MGHRA and CDR2 YSYEKL. V shed 1 base, J shed 6 bases, and the junction held 0 bases outside the gene matches. CDR3 nucleotide sequence: TGCGCCAGCAGCCAAGGGACAGGGGATGGCTACACCTTC. Translating it yields CASSQGTGDGYTF.

J is TRBJ1-4 and V is TRBV7-2; 7 nucleotides align to TRBD1. Germline values: CDR1 SGHTA, CDR2 FQGNSA. The CDR3 has 14 residues. Unmatched junction bases numbered 7, after V lost 5 bases and J lost 7 bases. CDR3 sequence (DNA): TGTGCCAGCAGCCCCGACAGGGCCGGTGAAAAACTGTTTTTT. Translation: CASSPDRAGEKLFF.

In the case of this clone: The sample carries other DNA sequences with the same CDR3. The V and J genes are TRBV19 and TRBJ2-6, with TRBD1 identical over 7 bases. The CDR3 has 15 residues. V dropped 4 bases and J dropped 2; count of bases not matched to a gene: 2. In germline, CDR1 is LNHDA, CDR2 SQIVND (reference sequence). The CDR3 spells CASSNDRAGANVLTF. CDR3 nucleotides: TGTGCCAGTAGTAATGACAGGGCTGGGGCCAACGTCCTGACTTTC.

This chain links TRBV5-1 with TRBJ2-1; 11 nucleotides line up with TRBD2. The CDR3 totals 16 residues. Germline CDR1 reads SGHRS; CDR2 reads YFSETQ. Losses at the gene ends were 3 bases for V and 5 bases for J; bases not matched to a gene: 7. The CDR3 sequence: CASSSLLAGGNNEQFF. Written as DNA, the CDR3 is TGCGCCAGCAGCTCCTTATTAGCGGGGGGGAACAATGAGCAGTTCTTC.

This chain connects TRBV4-1 to TRBJ1-4, with D possibly being TRBD1 (5 bases). This CDR3 contains 14 residues. The V gene's germline CDR1 is MGHRA and CDR2 YSYEKL. Trimming took off 7 bases at V and 5 bases at J, with 14 bases between the two ends. DNA for the CDR3: TGCGCCAGCACCTTAGGTGGGGGGAATGAAAAACTGTTTTTT. As protein: CASTLGGGNEKLFF.

This chain uses TRBV27 with TRBJ1-1; TRBD1 might be the D (5 bases). V lost 3 bases to trimming and J lost 6 bases, with 14 bases between them. The CDR3 spans 14 residues. The germline V gene has CDR1 MNHEY and CDR2 SMNVEV (reference sequence). Written as DNA, the CDR3 is TGTGCCAGCAGTTTCCGGGGGAGAATCGCTGAAGCTTTCTTT. Its translation: CASSFRGRIAEAFF.

This chain joins TRBV6-6 and TRBJ2-1, with 9 bases that match TRBD1. The germline CDR1 and CDR2 sequences are MNHNY and SVGAGI (reference sequence). After removal of 5 bases from V and 9 bases from J, the junction contained 23 bases not matched to a gene. This CDR3 has 19 amino acids. The CDR3 DNA sequence: TGTGCCAGCAGTCCCGGGACAGGGAGTTTATTAATAAGGGCAGGTGAGCAGTTCTTC. It codes for CASSPGTGSLLIRAGEQFF.

The chain is built from TRBV7-8 and TRBJ2-5; 8 nucleotides line up with TRBD2. With V trimmed by 3 bases and J by 4 bases, 1 base remained unmatched. CDR1 is SGHVS, CDR2 FQNEAQ, per germline. The CDR3 covers 13 residues. The CDR3 nucleotides are TGTGCCAGCAGCTTGGGGACTAGAGAGACCCAGTACTTC. It encodes CASSLGTRETQYF. Together with reference TRBV7-8 and TRBJ2-5, the CDR3 gives the full variable domain: GAGVSQSPRYKVAKRGQDVALRCDPISGHVSLFWYQQALGQGPEFLTYFQNEAQLDKSGLPSDRFFAERPEGSVSTLKIQRTQQEDSAVYLCASSLGTRETQYFGPGTRLLVL.

The chain employs TRBV6-1 and TRBJ2-5; 7 bases fit TRBD1. The germline gives CDR1 MNHNS, CDR2 SASEGT. The CDR3 has 14 amino acids. V shed 1 base, J shed 3 bases, and the junction held 2 bases outside the gene matches. The CDR3 DNA reads as TGTGCCAGCAGTGAAGTTGGGACAGAAGAGACCCAGTACTTC. Protein product: CASSEVGTEETQYF.

This chain uses TRBV27 with TRBJ2-3, with 12 bases lining up with TRBD1. CDR3 size: 17 residues. CDR1 and CDR2 (germline): MNHEY, SMNVEV (reference sequence). V lost 4 bases and J lost 5; bases outside the gene matches: 10. As DNA, the CDR3 is TGTGCCAGCAGTTCTCGAGGGGACAGGGGGCCGGTAGATACGCAGTATTTT. Encoded protein: CASSSRGDRGPVDTQYF.

The J gene is TRBJ1-4, the V gene TRBV19; no definite D call. Trimming took 11 bases from V and 14 from J, leaving 9 bases between them. The CDR3 loop spans 8 amino acids. The germline CDR1 and CDR2 sequences are LNHDA and SQIVND (reference sequence). CDR3: CACYWLFF. CDR3 nucleotides: TGTGCCTGCTATTGGCTGTTTTTT.

V gene TRBV5-4 combines with J gene TRBJ2-3; 9 bases are shared with TRBD2. The V gene's germline CDR1 is SGHNT and CDR2 YYREEE (reference sequence). CDR3 length equals 15 residues. Trimming cost V 2 bases and J 3 bases; bases outside gene matches: 4. The CDR3 spells CASSLQTSGTDTQYF. The CDR3, as DNA: TGTGCCAGCAGCTTACAAACTAGCGGGACAGATACGCAGTATTTT.

The chain joins TRBV21-1 to TRBJ2-7; TRBD2 reflects the table's D call only, with no check against the DNA. TRBV21-1 is flagged as a pseudogene. The length of the CDR3 is 15 residues. CDR3 protein: CASSKRAGYSYEQYV. In DNA form, the CDR3 reads TGTGCCAGCAGCAAAAGAGCGGGGTACTCCTACGAGCAGTACGTC.